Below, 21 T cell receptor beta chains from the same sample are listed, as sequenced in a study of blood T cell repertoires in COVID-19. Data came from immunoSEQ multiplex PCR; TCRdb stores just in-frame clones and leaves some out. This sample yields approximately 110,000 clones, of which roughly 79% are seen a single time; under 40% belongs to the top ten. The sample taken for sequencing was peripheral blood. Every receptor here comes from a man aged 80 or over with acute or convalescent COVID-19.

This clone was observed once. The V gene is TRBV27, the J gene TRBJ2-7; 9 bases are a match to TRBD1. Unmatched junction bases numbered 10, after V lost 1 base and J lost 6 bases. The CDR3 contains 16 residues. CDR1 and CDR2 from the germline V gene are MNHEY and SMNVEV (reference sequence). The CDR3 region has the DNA TGTGCCAGCAGTTTATTATCCGGGACAGGGATCGGCGAGCAGTACTTC. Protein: CASSLLSGTGIGEQYF.

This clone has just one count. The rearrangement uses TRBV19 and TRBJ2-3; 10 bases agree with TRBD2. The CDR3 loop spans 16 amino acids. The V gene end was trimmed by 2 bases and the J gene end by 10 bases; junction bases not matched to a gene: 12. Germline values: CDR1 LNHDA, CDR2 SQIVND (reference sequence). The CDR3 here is CASSIISSGRGGAQYF. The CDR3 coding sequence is TGTGCCAGTAGTATAATATCTAGCGGGAGAGGAGGTGCGCAGTATTTT. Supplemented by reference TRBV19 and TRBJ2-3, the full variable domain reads DGGITQSPKYLFRKEGQNVTLSCEQNLNHDAMYWYRQDPGQGLRLIYYSQIVNDFQKGDIAEGYSVSREKKESFPLTVTSAQKNPTAFYLCASSIISSGRGGAQYFGPGTRLTVL.

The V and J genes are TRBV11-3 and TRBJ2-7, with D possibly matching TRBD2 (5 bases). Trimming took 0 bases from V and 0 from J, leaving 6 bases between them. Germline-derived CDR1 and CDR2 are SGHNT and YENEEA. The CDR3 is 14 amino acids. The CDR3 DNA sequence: TGTGCCAGCAGCTTAGACGGGGACTCCTACGAGCAGTACTTC. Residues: CASSLDGDSYEQYF.

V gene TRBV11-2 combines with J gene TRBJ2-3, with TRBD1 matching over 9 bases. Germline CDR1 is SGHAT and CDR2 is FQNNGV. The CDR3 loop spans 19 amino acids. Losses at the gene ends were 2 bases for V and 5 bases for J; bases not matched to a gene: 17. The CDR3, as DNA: TGTGCCAGCAGCTTATTGGGGGCGACAGGGGGTTTAACAAGAGATACGCAGTATTTT. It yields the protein CASSLLGATGGLTRDTQYF.

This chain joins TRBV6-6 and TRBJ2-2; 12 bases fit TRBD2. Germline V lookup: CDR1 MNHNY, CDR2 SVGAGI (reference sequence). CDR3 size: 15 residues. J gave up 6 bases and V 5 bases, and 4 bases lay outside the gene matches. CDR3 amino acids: CASSRTSGNPGELFF. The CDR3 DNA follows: TGTGCCAGCAGTAGGACTAGCGGGAATCCCGGGGAGCTGTTTTTT.

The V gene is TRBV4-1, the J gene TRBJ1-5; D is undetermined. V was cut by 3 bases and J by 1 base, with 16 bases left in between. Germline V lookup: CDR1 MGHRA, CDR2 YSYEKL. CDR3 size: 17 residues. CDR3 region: CASSHSPQFVSNQPQHF. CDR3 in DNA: TGCGCCAGCAGCCACTCACCCCAGTTCGTGAGCAATCAGCCCCAGCATTTT.

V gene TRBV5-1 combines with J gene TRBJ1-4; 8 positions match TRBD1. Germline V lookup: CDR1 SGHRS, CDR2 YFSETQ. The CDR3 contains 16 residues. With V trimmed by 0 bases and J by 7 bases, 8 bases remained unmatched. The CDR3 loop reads CASSLVIAGGSEKLFF. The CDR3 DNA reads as TGCGCCAGCAGCTTGGTCATTGCAGGGGGCTCTGAAAAACTGTTTTTT.

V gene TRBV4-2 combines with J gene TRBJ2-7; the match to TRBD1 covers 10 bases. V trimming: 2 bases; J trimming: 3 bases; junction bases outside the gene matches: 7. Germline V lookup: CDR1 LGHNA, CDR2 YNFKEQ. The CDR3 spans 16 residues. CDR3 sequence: CASSQPGTGARYEQYF. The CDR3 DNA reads TGTGCCAGCAGCCAACCGGGGACAGGGGCGCGCTACGAGCAGTACTTC.

The DNA of the CDR3 is TGTGCCAGCAGTTCTACAGGGATGAACACTGAAGCTTTCTTT. This translates into CASSSTGMNTEAFF. This chain links TRBV2 with TRBJ1-1; D might be TRBD1 (6 bases). Germline-derived CDR1 and CDR2 are SNHLY and FYNNEI. The V gene lost 5 bases and the J gene lost 0 bases, with 10 bases spanning the gap. This CDR3 comprises 14 residues. The full variable domain, completed using reference TRBV2 and TRBJ1-1, is EPEVTQTPSHQVTQMGQEVILRCVPISNHLYFYWYRQILGQKVEFLVSFYNNEISEKSEIFDDQFSVERPDGSNFTLKIRSTKLEDSAMYFCASSSTGMNTEAFFGQGTRLTVV.

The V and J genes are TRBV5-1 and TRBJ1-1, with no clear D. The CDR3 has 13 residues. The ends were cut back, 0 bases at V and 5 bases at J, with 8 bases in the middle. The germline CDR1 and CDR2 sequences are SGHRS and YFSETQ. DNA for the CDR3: TGCGCCAGCAGCTTGGCAGAGGGAACTGAAGCTTTCTTT. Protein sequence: CASSLAEGTEAFF.

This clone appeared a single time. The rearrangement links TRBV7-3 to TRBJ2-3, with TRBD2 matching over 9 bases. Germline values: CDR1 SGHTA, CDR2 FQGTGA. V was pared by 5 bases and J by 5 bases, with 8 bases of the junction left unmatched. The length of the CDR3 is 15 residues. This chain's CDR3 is CASSVGTSFQDTQYF. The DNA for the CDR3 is TGTGCCAGCAGCGTAGGGACTAGCTTTCAAGATACGCAGTATTTT.

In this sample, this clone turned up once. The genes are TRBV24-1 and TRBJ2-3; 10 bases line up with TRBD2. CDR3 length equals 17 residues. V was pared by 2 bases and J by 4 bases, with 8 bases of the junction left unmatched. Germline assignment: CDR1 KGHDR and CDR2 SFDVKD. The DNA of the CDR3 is TGTGCCACCAGTGATTGGGCTAGCGGGAGTTCTCCAGATACGCAGTATTTT. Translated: CATSDWASGSSPDTQYF.

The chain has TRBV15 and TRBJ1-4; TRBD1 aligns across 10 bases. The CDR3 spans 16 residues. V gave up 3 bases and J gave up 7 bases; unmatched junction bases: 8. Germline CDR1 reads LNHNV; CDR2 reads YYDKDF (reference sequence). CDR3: CATSRLRTGGGEKLFF. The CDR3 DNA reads TGTGCCACCAGCAGGTTACGGACAGGGGGAGGTGAAAAACTGTTTTTT. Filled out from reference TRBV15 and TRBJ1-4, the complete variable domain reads DAMVIQNPRYQVTQFGKPVTLSCSQTLNHNVMYWYQQKSSQAPKLLFHYYDKDFNNEADTPDNFQSRRPNTSFCFLDIRSPGLGDTAMYLCATSRLRTGGGEKLFFGSGTQLSVL.

The CDR3 coding sequence is TGCAGCGTTGAGGAGGGTTGGGAGACCCAGTACTTC. As protein: CSVEEGWETQYF. J is TRBJ2-5 and V is TRBV29-1; D might be TRBD2 (6 bases). The germline V gene has CDR1 SQVTM and CDR2 ANQGSEA. V lost 3 bases and J 5 bases, leaving 10 bases between the germline ends. The CDR3 is 12 residues long.

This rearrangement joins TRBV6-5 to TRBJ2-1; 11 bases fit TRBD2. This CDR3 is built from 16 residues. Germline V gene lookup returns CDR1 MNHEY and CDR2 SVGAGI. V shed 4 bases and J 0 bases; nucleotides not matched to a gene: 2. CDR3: CASSSGTSGSYNEQFF. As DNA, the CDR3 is TGTGCCAGCAGTTCCGGGACTAGCGGCTCCTACAATGAGCAGTTCTTC.

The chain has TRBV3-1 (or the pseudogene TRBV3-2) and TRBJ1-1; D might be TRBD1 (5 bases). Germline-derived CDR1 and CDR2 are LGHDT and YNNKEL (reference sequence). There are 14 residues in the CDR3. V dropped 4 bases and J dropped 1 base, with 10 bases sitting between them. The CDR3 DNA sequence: TGTGCCAGCAGCCGAGTAACAGGGAACACTGAAGCTTTCTTT. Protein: CASSRVTGNTEAFF.

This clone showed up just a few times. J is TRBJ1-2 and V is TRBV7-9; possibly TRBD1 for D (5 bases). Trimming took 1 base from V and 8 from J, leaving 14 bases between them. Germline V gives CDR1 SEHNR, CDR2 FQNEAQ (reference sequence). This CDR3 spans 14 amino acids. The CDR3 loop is CASSLEEGRGGYTF. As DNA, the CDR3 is TGTGCCAGCAGCTTAGAAGAGGGGAGGGGAGGCTACACCTTC. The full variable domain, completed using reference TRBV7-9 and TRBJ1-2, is DTGVSQNPRHKITKRGQNVTFRCDPISEHNRLYWYRQTLGQGPEFLTYFQNEAQLEKSRLLSDRFSAERPKGSFSTLEIQRTEQGDSAMYLCASSLEEGRGGYTFGSGTRLTVV.

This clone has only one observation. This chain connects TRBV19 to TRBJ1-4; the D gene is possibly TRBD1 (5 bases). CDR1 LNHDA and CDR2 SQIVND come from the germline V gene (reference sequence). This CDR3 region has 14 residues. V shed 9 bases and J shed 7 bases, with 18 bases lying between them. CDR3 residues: CASTRDGGFEKLFF. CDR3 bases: TGTGCCAGCACCCGGGACGGGGGGTTTGAAAAACTGTTTTTT.

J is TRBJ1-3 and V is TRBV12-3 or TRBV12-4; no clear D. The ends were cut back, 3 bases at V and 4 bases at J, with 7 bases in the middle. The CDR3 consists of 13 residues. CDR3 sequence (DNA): TGTGCCAGCAGTTTCCGGTCCGGAAACACCATATATTTT. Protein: CASSFRSGNTIYF.

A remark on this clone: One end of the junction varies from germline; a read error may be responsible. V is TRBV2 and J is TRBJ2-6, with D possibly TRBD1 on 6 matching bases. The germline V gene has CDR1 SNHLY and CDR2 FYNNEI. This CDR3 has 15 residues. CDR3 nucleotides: TGTGCCAGCAGTGGTTCGATATCAGGGGCCGACGTCCTGACTTTC. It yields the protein CASSGSISGADVLTF.

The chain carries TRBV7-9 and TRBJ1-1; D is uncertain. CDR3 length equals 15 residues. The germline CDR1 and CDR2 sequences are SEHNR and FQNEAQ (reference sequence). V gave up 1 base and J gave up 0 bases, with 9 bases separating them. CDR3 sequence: CASSLVASMNTEAFF. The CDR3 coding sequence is TGTGCCAGCAGCTTAGTCGCGAGCATGAACACTGAAGCTTTCTTT. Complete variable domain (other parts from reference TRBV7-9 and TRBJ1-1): DTGVSQNPRHKITKRGQNVTFRCDPISEHNRLYWYRQTLGQGPEFLTYFQNEAQLEKSRLLSDRFSAERPKGSFSTLEIQRTEQGDSAMYLCASSLVASMNTEAFFGQGTRLTVV.